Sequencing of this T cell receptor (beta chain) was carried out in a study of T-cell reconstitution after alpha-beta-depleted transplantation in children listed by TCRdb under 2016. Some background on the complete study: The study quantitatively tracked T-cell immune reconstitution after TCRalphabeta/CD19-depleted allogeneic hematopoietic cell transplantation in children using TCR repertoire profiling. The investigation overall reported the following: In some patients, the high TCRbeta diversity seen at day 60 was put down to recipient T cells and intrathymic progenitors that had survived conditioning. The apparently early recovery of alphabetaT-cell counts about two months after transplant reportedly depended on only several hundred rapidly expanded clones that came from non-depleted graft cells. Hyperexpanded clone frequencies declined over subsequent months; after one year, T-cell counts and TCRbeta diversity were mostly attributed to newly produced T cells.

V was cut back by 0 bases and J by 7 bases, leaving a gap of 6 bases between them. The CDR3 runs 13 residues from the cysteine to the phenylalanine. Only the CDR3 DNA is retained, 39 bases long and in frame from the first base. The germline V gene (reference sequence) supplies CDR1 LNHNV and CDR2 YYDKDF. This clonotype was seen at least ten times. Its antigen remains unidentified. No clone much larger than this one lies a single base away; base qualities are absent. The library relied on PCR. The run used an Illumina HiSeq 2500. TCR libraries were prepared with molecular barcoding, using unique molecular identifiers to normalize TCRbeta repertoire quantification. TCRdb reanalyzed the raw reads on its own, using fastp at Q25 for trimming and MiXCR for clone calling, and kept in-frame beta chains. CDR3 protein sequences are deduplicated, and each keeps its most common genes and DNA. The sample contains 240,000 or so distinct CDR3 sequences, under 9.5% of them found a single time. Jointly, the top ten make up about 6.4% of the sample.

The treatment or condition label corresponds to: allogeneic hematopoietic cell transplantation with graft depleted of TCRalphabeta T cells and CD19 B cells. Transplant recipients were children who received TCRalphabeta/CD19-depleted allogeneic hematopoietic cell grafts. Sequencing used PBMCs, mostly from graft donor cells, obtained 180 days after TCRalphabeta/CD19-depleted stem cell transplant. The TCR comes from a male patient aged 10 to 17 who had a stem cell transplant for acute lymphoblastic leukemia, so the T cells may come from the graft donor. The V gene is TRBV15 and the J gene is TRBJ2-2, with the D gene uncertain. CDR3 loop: CATSRDGDGELFF. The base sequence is TGTGCCACCAGCAGAGATGGGGACGGGGAGCTGTTTTTT.